The rows below give T cell receptor beta chains drawn from one sample of a study of CD8+ T cells in alopecia areata. Profiled with immunoSEQ multiplex PCR; TCRdb holds only in-frame clones, not every one. Among about 150,000 clones listed, under 60% were seen once. The sequencing here drew on CD8+ T cells sorted from blood, taken at week 0. These receptors were obtained from a human donor with alopecia areata. Each CDR3 is given with its conserved first and last residue.

V	J	CDR3
TRBV11-2	TRBJ1-1	CASSPRAAEAFF
TRBV4-3	TRBJ2-1	CASSADRGQGEQFF
TRBV25-1	TRBJ1-1	CASSRDLRNTEAFF
TRBV9	TRBJ2-3	CASGSSLDTQYF
TRBV4-3	TRBJ2-7	CASSQDVGRGYEQYF
TRBV5-5	TRBJ2-1	CASSFGDNEQFF
TRBV2	TRBJ2-5	CASGDGQETQYF
TRBV19	TRBJ1-5	CASSQGLQPQHF
TRBV9	TRBJ1-4	CASSVAGGGEKLFF
TRBV2	TRBJ2-3	CATLAGIDTQYF
TRBV4-1	TRBJ2-3	CASSQVTGGADTQYF
TRBV4-1	TRBJ1-2	CASSQMFGQGEVYGYTF
TRBV30	TRBJ1-1	CAWSVGSTEAFF
TRBV30	TRBJ2-3	CAWDSSTDTQYF
TRBV29-1	TRBJ1-2	CSVEDPEGDYGYTF
TRBV4-3	TRBJ2-3	CASSNRGGLSTDTQYF
TRBV30	TRBJ2-2	CAWSVGATLNTGELFF
TRBV12-5	TRBJ2-5	CASGLVGGGLEETQYF
TRBV4-3	TRBJ2-7	CASSQTAGDSHRYEQYF
TRBV30	TRBJ1-1	CAWSRQVGTEAFF
TRBV25-1	TRBJ2-3	CATGRGTDTQYF
TRBV6-5	TRBJ1-2	CASSYTQGGGYTF
TRBV7-9	TRBJ2-7	CASSLSGSFTYEQYF
TRBV4-3	TRBJ2-7	CASSQETGTAYEQYF
TRBV9	TRBJ2-3	CASSVAGPSTDTQYF
TRBV30	TRBJ2-7	CAWSVRQGTSYEQYF
TRBV19	TRBJ2-7	CASSPDGSYEQYF
TRBV5-6	TRBJ2-7	CASSPGQAGEQYF
TRBV13	TRBJ1-4	CASSLGWGEKLFF
TRBV7-2	TRBJ2-3	CASVAGGRLDTQYF